This T cell receptor beta chain emerged from a study of human T cells and chemical hapten exposure. Overall study: Patients were given diphenylcyclopropenone on the scalp weekly across the roughly 25-week study.

This clonotype has ten or more counts. Its antigen remains unidentified. Library preparation tagged each individual cDNA molecule with a unique molecular identifier. Each CDR3 protein gets one entry after TCRdb re-called the RACE reads with MiXCR. The table includes 89,000 or so distinct CDR3 sequences, approximately 7% detected once. The ends lost 0 bases at V and 1 base at J; junction bases unmatched: 5. Germline V gene lookup returns CDR1 DFQATT and CDR2 SNEGSKA (reference sequence). CDR3 length: 16 residues. Whole-study findings and limits: TCRs whose frequency exceeded 1 in 1000 remained the same following DPC sensitization.

This sample's time point: patch test 2, 6 weeks after DPC sensitization. Treatment given: therapeutic diphenylcyclopropenone sensitization with weekly scalp DPC. The input for sequencing was whole blood, taken in connection with sensitization to the hapten diphenylcyclopropenone (DPC). The receptor was isolated from a woman in her twenties or thirties with alopecia areata. Some clones in this sample may be carry-over from other donors' samples. The V call is TRBV20-1, the J call TRBJ2-3; TRBD1 matches at 9 bases. CDR3 coding DNA: TGCAGTGCTAGAGATCCGGGACAGGGCCGCACAGATACGCAGTATTTT. This encodes CSARDPGQGRTDTQYF.